This T cell receptor (beta chain) was recorded in a study of blood T cell repertoires in COVID-19. The germline V gene encodes CDR1 LGHNA and CDR2 YNFKEQ. The V end was cut by 2 bases, the J end by 1 base, with 18 bases between. This CDR3 is 17 amino acids long. In the original processing: Amplifying reference gene primers gave estimates of nucleated cell counts. Generated by immunoSEQ multiplex PCR, the TCRdb table keeps only in-frame clones and is missing some. Clone size and V and J calls were adopted from that table, with D and trimming inferred from the DNA. The table includes about 120,000 clones, 87% detected once.

The specimen was peripheral blood. The source of this sequence is a woman aged 65 to 85 with acute or convalescent COVID-19. The V call is TRBV4-2, the J call TRBJ2-7, with a possible D match to TRBD2 (6 bases). CDR3 protein: CASSQRIGDSPSYEQYF. The CDR3 DNA is TGTGCCAGCAGCCAAAGGATTGGGGACTCCCCTTCCTACGAGCAGTACTTC.